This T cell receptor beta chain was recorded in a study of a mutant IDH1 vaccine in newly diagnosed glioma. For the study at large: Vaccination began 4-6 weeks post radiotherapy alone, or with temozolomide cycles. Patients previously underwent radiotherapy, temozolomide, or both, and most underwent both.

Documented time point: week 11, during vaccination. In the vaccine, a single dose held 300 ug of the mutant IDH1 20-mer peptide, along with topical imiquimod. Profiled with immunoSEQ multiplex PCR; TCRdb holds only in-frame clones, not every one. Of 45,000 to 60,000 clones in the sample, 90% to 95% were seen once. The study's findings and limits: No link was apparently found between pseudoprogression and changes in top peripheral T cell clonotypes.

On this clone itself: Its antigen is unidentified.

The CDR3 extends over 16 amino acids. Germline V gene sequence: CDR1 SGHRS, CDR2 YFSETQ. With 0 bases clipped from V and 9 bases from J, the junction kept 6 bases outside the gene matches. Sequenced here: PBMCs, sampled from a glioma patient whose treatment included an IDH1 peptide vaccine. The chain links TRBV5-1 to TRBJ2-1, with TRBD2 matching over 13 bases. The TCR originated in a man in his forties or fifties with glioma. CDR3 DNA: TGCGCCAGCAGCTTGGCCGTAGGACTAGCGGGAGTTGAGCAGTTCTTC. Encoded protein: CASSLAVGLAGVEQFF.